The clone carrying this TCR beta chain was seen more than once but under ten times. Its antigen is unknown. The V and J ends lost 6 bases and 7 bases respectively, with 12 bases between them. This CDR3 has 12 residues. The germline V gene has CDR1 MNHEY and CDR2 SVGAGI. The data derive from a study of cytomegalovirus exposure and HLA in healthy donors. Study-level points and caveats: TCR beta V segments were, for the most part, productive about 87% or about 30% of the time in an earlier analysis.

PCR amplification relied on 60 Vbeta primers (plus 13 Jbeta primers). The repertoire was sequenced with immunoSEQ multiplex PCR; TCRdb's copy has only in-frame clones and lacks some. The sample carries approximately 120,000 clones, 15% to 20% recorded once. The TCR comes from a female donor in good health and CMV-seropositive. The sequenced sample was PBMCs. This chain uses TRBV6-5 with TRBJ2-5; the D is unclear. The CDR3 bases are TGTGCCAGCAGCGACACGGTGTGGACCCAGTACTTC. This translates into CASSDTVWTQYF.